These 29 T cell receptor beta chains originate from one sample sequenced in a study of Graves' ophthalmopathy and Graves' hyperthyroidism. Amplification of TCR beta CDR3 regions used RNA transcripts. First-round RT-PCR used HTBI primers; second-round multiplex PCR followed. TCRdb independently ran MiXCR on the multiplex PCR reads; one entry per CDR3 protein. The data contain almost 750,000 distinct CDR3 sequences, roughly 40% of them seen just once; the ten biggest clones take up roughly 46%. The source material was peripheral blood. The receptors come from an adult man with Graves' ophthalmopathy.

This clonotype was recorded a few times. The junction departs from germline at one end; a sequencing error may be responsible. V is TRBV6-1 and J is TRBJ2-2, with TRBD2 matching 10 bases. The germline V gene has CDR1 MNHNS and CDR2 SASEGT. CDR3 length: 15 residues. CDR3 in amino acids: CASRAERGGTGELFF. CDR3 coding DNA: TGCGCCAGCAGAGCTGAGCGGGGGGGCACCGGGGAGCTGTTTTTT.

This clonotype has ten or more counts. V gene TRBV25-1 combines with J gene TRBJ2-7; D is uncertain. Per the germline V gene, CDR1 is MGHDK and CDR2 is SYGVNS. This CDR3 spans 13 amino acids. Trimming took 3 bases from V and 3 from J, leaving 9 bases between them. The CDR3 DNA reads TGTGCCAGCAGTGACGGACGCGGCTACGAGCAGTACTTC. It specifies CASSDGRGYEQYF.

The V and J genes are TRBV25-1 and TRBJ2-2; the match to TRBD2 covers 11 bases. In germline, CDR1 is MGHDK, CDR2 SYGVNS. The CDR3 consists of 18 residues. V gave up 4 bases and J gave up 9 bases; unmatched junction bases: 16. CDR3 sequence (DNA): TGTGCCAGCAGTGCTAGAGATCCCCTAGCGGGAGGTTCGAGGGAGCTGTTTTTT. Its translation is CASSARDPLAGGSRELFF.

This clonotype was observed many times. The chain carries TRBV20-1 and TRBJ2-7; the D is unclear. Germline V gene sequence: CDR1 DFQATT, CDR2 SNEGSKA (reference sequence). The V and J ends lost 2 bases and 2 bases respectively, with 7 bases between them. The CDR3 sequence is 12 residues long. The CDR3 is CSARLNTYEQYF. The CDR3 DNA sequence: TGCAGTGCTAGACTCAACACCTACGAGCAGTACTTC.

Concerning this clonotype: Germline is not matched at one junction end, which may reflect a read error. This sequence joins TRBV11-2 and TRBJ1-6; 8 positions agree with TRBD1. The CDR3 loop spans 14 amino acids. The V gene's germline CDR1 is SGHAT and CDR2 FQNNGV. The CDR3 bases are TGTGCCTGGACCTTGGACAGGGAAGTTTCACCCCCCCACTTT. Translation gives CAWTLDREVSPPHF.

In this sample, this clonotype turned up many times. The J gene is TRBJ2-7, the V gene TRBV10-3; 14 bases match TRBD2. With 3 bases clipped from V and 12 bases from J, the junction kept 7 bases outside the gene matches. Germline lookup yields CDR1 ENHRY and CDR2 SYGVKD. The CDR3 consists of 14 residues. This CDR3 is CAISDPGLAGVPYF. In DNA, the CDR3 is TGTGCCATCAGTGACCCGGGACTAGCGGGAGTACCGTACTTC.

This clonotype was seen ten or more times. This rearrangement joins TRBV2 to TRBJ2-5; 8 bases are shared with TRBD1. V was pared by 6 bases and J by 6 bases, with 6 bases of the junction left unmatched. Germline CDR1 is SNHLY and CDR2 is FYNNEI. The CDR3 loop spans 13 amino acids. This chain's CDR3 is CASRDGQGKTQYF. CDR3 DNA: TGTGCCAGCAGAGACGGACAGGGAAAGACCCAGTACTTC.

In this sample, this clonotype turned up once. The CDR3 carries no conserved terminal phenylalanine or tryptophan, so it likely arises from a read error. This chain joins TRBV19 and TRBJ1-2; D possibly corresponds to TRBD1 (6 bases). This CDR3 is 13 amino acids long. CDR1 LNHDA and CDR2 SQIVND come from the germline V gene (reference sequence). Trimming stripped 5 bases from V and 0 bases from J, with 7 bases between. The CDR3 DNA is TGTGCCAGTAGTCACAGGGCTAACTATGGCTACACCTCC. Protein: CASSHRANYGYTS.

The V call is TRBV6-1, the J call TRBJ2-7, with 10 positions matching TRBD2. The CDR3 totals 15 residues. V dropped 4 bases and J dropped 0; count of bases not matched to a gene: 3. CDR1 MNHNS and CDR2 SASEGT come from the germline V gene. CDR3 region: CASSALAGASYEQYF. In DNA, the CDR3 is TGTGCCAGCAGTGCGCTAGCGGGGGCCTCCTACGAGCAGTACTTC.

The rearrangement joins TRBV2 to TRBJ1-1; tentative D call: TRBD1 (5 bases). CDR1 and CDR2 from the germline V gene are SNHLY and FYNNEI. Trimming shortened V by 5 bases and J by 4 bases, and 17 bases separated the two germline ends. The CDR3 has 15 residues. The CDR3 nucleotides read TGTGCCAGCAGTTACGGGAACCGGGACCTCACTGAAGCTTTCTTT. Protein: CASSYGNRDLTEAFF.

The chain recombines TRBV9 with TRBJ2-2; 12 bases are a match to TRBD2. This CDR3 has 16 amino acids. Unmatched junction bases numbered 4, after V lost 4 bases and J lost 3 bases. Germline CDR1 is SGDLS and CDR2 is YYNGEE. The DNA of the CDR3 is TGTGCCAGCAGCCAAGGGACTAGCGGGCACACCGGGGAGCTGTTTTTT. Translation gives CASSQGTSGHTGELFF.

The chain carries TRBV7-8 and TRBJ1-1; 10 bases line up with TRBD1. This CDR3 is built from 15 residues. V was clipped by 5 bases and J by 6 bases; unmatched bases: 9. CDR1 and CDR2 (germline): SGHVS, FQNEAQ. The CDR3 nucleotides are TGTGCCAGCAGCGAGTCACCGGGACAGGGGTCTGAAGCTTTCTTT. Translation gives CASSESPGQGSEAFF.

The chain couples TRBV11-2 to TRBJ2-6; 11 positions agree with TRBD1. The germline V gene encodes CDR1 SGHAT and CDR2 FQNNGV. The CDR3 has 18 residues. Trimming at V came to 2 bases and at J to 2 bases, leaving 5 bases not matched to a gene. CDR3 in DNA: TGTGCCAGCAGCTTAATGGGGACAGGGGGTCCTGGGGCCAACGTCCTGACTTTC. Amino acids: CASSLMGTGGPGANVLTF.

A few counts support this clonotype. The V call is TRBV2, the J call TRBJ2-7, with a possible D match to TRBD1 (6 bases). Germline assignment: CDR1 SNHLY and CDR2 FYNNEI. CDR3 length: 13 amino acids. Trimming pared 7 bases from V and 2 bases from J, leaving 12 bases between. The CDR3 DNA is TGTGCCAGCATGAGACAGGTCCCCTACGAGCAGTACTTC. Residues: CASMRQVPYEQYF.

V is TRBV6-2 or TRBV6-3 and J is TRBJ2-7, with 7 bases aligning to TRBD1. This CDR3 contains 16 residues. With V trimmed by 5 bases and J by 6 bases, 16 bases remained unmatched. The V gene's germline CDR1 is MNHEY and CDR2 SVGEGT. CDR3 in DNA: TGTGCCAGCAGTCGTGGCCGTTGGGACAGACCTACCGAGCAGTACTTC. Its protein product is CASSRGRWDRPTEQYF.

The V gene is TRBV10-3, the J gene TRBJ1-2; D ambiguous. Trimming took 10 bases from V and 4 from J, leaving 10 bases between them. CDR3 length: 11 amino acids. Germline V CDR1 and CDR2: ENHRY, SYGVKD. The CDR3 loop is CASGYGYGYTF. CDR3 in DNA: TGTGCCAGCGGGTACGGCTATGGCTACACCTTC.

The chain has TRBV2 and TRBJ2-7; 9 positions match TRBD1. The germline gives CDR1 SNHLY, CDR2 FYNNEI. The V gene end was trimmed by 5 bases and the J gene end by 1 base; junction bases not matched to a gene: 3. This CDR3 is built from 14 residues. The CDR3 sequence: CASSTGGPSYEQYF. In nucleotides, the CDR3 is TGTGCCAGCAGTACAGGGGGCCCATCCTACGAGCAGTACTTC. The whole variable domain, remainder taken from reference TRBV2 and TRBJ2-7, is EPEVTQTPSHQVTQMGQEVILRCVPISNHLYFYWYRQILGQKVEFLVSFYNNEISEKSEIFDDQFSVERPDGSNFTLKIRSTKLEDSAMYFCASSTGGPSYEQYFGPGTRLTVT.

This sequence joins TRBV7-2 and TRBJ2-5; 12 bases are shared with TRBD2. This CDR3 spans 11 amino acids. Germline V gene data show CDR1 as SGHTA and CDR2 as FQGNSA. The V and J ends lost 6 bases and 13 bases, in that order; junction bases with no gene match: 3. CDR3 loop: CASRGLAGRYF. The CDR3 DNA follows: TGTGCCAGCAGGGGACTAGCGGGTAGGTACTTC. The complete variable domain, with remaining parts taken from reference TRBV7-2 and TRBJ2-5, reads GAGVSQSPSNKVTEKGKDVELRCDPISGHTALYWYRQSLGQGLEFLIYFQGNSAPDKSGLPSDRFSAERTGGSVSTLTIQRTQQEDSAVYLCASRGLAGRYFGPGTRLLVL.

This clonotype has more than one count but fewer than ten. The chain carries TRBV6-6 and TRBJ1-6, with TRBD1 as a possible D gene (5 bases). Per germline, CDR1 MNHNY and CDR2 SVGAGI (reference sequence). Trimming stripped 6 bases from V and 10 bases from J, with 16 bases between. The CDR3 has 14 residues. In nucleotides, the CDR3 is TGTGCCAGCAGCCCGGGAGATGGGGCGTCACCCCTCCACTTT. It encodes CASSPGDGASPLHF.

In its sample, this clonotype was seen many times. The rearrangement links TRBV12-3 or TRBV12-4 to TRBJ1-5; 9 bases map to TRBD1. The V segment lost 3 bases and the J segment 7 bases; nucleotides outside the gene matches: 7. The CDR3 is 15 amino acids. The CDR3 loop reads CASSFGTGSGQPQHF. CDR3 sequence (DNA): TGTGCCAGCAGTTTCGGGACAGGGTCGGGACAGCCCCAGCATTTT.

The J gene is TRBJ2-7, the V gene TRBV20-1; D perhaps matches TRBD2 (7 bases). The CDR3 extends over 14 amino acids. Trimming pared 1 base from V and 7 bases from J, leaving 17 bases between. The germline gives CDR1 DFQATT, CDR2 SNEGSKA (reference sequence). The CDR3 here is CSARGLGGPWEQYF. CDR3 DNA: TGCAGTGCTAGAGGCCTGGGGGGGCCATGGGAGCAGTACTTC.

This clonotype has a handful of counts. The chain links TRBV7-9 to TRBJ1-1; 7 bases match TRBD1. Germline values: CDR1 SEHNR, CDR2 FQNEAQ (reference sequence). Germline trimming cut 6 bases from V and 1 base from J; bases unmatched to any gene: 5. The CDR3 is 14 residues long. The CDR3 reads CASSADRANTEAFF. CDR3 coding DNA: TGTGCCAGCAGTGCTGACAGGGCGAACACTGAAGCTTTCTTT.

Turning to this clonotype: One end of the junction is discordant with germline, which a read error may explain. V gene TRBV7-2 combines with J gene TRBJ2-2; 7 bases agree with TRBD1. Germline lookup yields CDR1 SGHTA and CDR2 FQGNSA. The CDR3 is 14 residues long. In DNA form, the CDR3 reads TGTGCCAGTGATGAAGGGGGCATTACCGGGGAGCTGTTCTTT. This sequence encodes CASDEGGITGELFF.

This clonotype showed up just a few times. The chain has TRBV25-1 and TRBJ2-7; 8 positions agree with TRBD2. Losses at the gene ends were 5 bases for V and 7 bases for J; bases not matched to a gene: 13. Germline V CDR1 and CDR2: MGHDK, SYGVNS. The CDR3 length is 15 residues. The CDR3 coding sequence is TGTGCCAGCAGTTTAGCGCCGGGGGGGAACGGGGAGCAGTACTTC. Amino acid sequence: CASSLAPGGNGEQYF.

This clonotype appeared many times. The junction departs from the called germline gene at one end, perhaps through a read error. V usage is TRBV2 and J usage is TRBJ1-1, with D possibly TRBD1 on 6 matching bases. In germline, CDR1 is SNHLY, CDR2 FYNNEI. The CDR3 runs 9 residues. CDR3 region: CASGINRVF. CDR3 DNA: TGTGCCAGCGGTATTAACAGGGTGTTT.

The chain couples TRBV10-2 to TRBJ2-7; 9 positions match TRBD1. From germline, CDR1 is WSHSY and CDR2 SAAADI. Unmatched junction bases numbered 8, after V lost 6 bases and J lost 2 bases. The CDR3 extends over 15 amino acids. The CDR3 protein is CASSSGGQGPYEQYF. CDR3 DNA sequence: TGCGCCAGCAGCTCCGGGGGACAGGGTCCCTACGAGCAGTACTTC.

In its sample, this clonotype was seen many times. The gene calls are TRBV7-3 and TRBJ1-6, with D tentatively TRBD1 (5 bases). CDR1 SGHTA and CDR2 FQGTGA come from the germline V gene. Trimming removed 5 bases at V and 9 bases at J, with 11 bases between. The CDR3 has 13 residues. For the CDR3, the DNA is TGTGCCAGCAGCCCCAACCAGGGTTCACCCCTCCACTTT. Protein: CASSPNQGSPLHF.

This clonotype was recorded many times. The DNA of the CDR3 is TGTGCCAGCAGCTTATGGCCCCAGGCAGAAGAGACCCAGTACTTC. It translates to CASSLWPQAEETQYF. The chain joins TRBV7-9 to TRBJ2-5; no firm D call. Trimming removed 2 bases at V and 3 bases at J, with 13 bases between. CDR3 length: 15 amino acids. The germline gives CDR1 SEHNR, CDR2 FQNEAQ (reference sequence). The full variable domain, completed using reference TRBV7-9 and TRBJ2-5, is DTGVSQNPRHKITKRGQNVTFRCDPISEHNRLYWYRQTLGQGPEFLTYFQNEAQLEKSRLLSDRFSAERPKGSFSTLEIQRTEQGDSAMYLCASSLWPQAEETQYFGPGTRLLVL.

There are a few counts of this clonotype. In nucleotides, the CDR3 is TGCAGCGTTGAGGTCAGGGTGGCCGGGGAGCTGTTTTTT. Protein: CSVEVRVAGELFF. The J gene is TRBJ2-2, the V gene TRBV29-1; D is perhaps TRBD1 (5 bases). V was shortened by 3 bases and J by 6 bases, with 11 bases between the two germline ends. This CDR3 is built from 13 residues. Germline CDR1 reads SQVTM; CDR2 reads ANQGSEA.